What follows describes a single TCR beta chain. Trimming left V 1 base short and J 1 base short, with 13 bases between. CDR1 and CDR2 (germline): SEHNR, FQNEAQ (reference sequence). The CDR3 is 16 amino acids. Between roughly 2 and 5 ug genomic DNA went in, equal for pairs. Here immunoSEQ multiplex PCR was the method, and the copy in TCRdb shows in-frame clones only, minus some. The table shows some 4,500 clones, with approximately 90% occurring only once. Roughly five deparaffinized, unstained around 10 um sections supplied tumor areas macrodissected using marked H&E slides as a guide. The sample originates from a study of T cells in lung cancer brain metastases. Study overall: Tobacco use history was present in about 85% of the 20 patients, median roughly 40 pack-years.

The sequenced material came from tumor tissue from the primary lung tumor. The clonotype was recovered from a woman in her forties or fifties with non-small cell lung cancer. The V and J genes are TRBV7-9 and TRBJ1-1, with TRBD1 as a possible D gene (5 bases). Here the CDR3 reads CASSLGPGPSNTEAFF. The DNA for the CDR3 is TGTGCCAGCAGCTTAGGTCCGGGACCCTCGAACACTGAAGCTTTCTTT.